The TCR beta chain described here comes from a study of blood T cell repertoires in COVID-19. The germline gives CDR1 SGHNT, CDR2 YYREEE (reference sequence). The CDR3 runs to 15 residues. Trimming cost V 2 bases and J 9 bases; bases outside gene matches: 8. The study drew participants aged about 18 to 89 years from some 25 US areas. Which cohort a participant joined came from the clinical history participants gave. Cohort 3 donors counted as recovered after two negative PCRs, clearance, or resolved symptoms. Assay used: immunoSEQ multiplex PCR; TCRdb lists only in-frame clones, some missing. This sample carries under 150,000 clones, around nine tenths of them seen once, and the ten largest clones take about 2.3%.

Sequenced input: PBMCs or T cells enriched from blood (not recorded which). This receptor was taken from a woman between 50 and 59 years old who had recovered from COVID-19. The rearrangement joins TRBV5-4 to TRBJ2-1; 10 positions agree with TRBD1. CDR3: CASSLGQGGYGEQFF. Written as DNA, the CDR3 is TGTGCCAGCAGCTTAGGACAGGGGGGCTACGGTGAGCAGTTCTTC.